Shown below are 21 T cell receptor beta chains from a single sample sequenced in a study of blood T cell repertoires in COVID-19. Repertoires were generated with immunoSEQ multiplex PCR, while TCRdb's copy carries only in-frame clones and drops some. The sample lists 25,000 to 30,000 clones, 80% to 90% occurring once. The source material was peripheral blood. All receptors come from a human donor in a cohort sampled during active COVID-19.

The chain recombines TRBV5-8 with TRBJ2-5; no reliable D call. This CDR3 is built from 14 residues. V gave up 6 bases and J gave up 5 bases, with 17 bases separating them. Germline CDR1 SGHTS, CDR2 YDEGEE. CDR3 sequence reads: CASILRSSRETQYF. The CDR3, as DNA: TGTGCCAGCATTCTCCGGTCGAGTCGGGAGACCCAGTACTTC.

The chain links TRBV11-2 to TRBJ1-2; the match to TRBD1 covers 11 bases. Unmatched junction bases numbered 5, after V lost 5 bases and J lost 3 bases. This CDR3 region has 15 residues. In germline, CDR1 is SGHAT, CDR2 FQNNGV. As DNA, the CDR3 is TGTGCCAGCAGCGCCCCGGGACAGGGGGACTATGGCTACACCTTC. It yields the protein CASSAPGQGDYGYTF.

The chain combines TRBV7-2 with TRBJ2-3; D unresolved. V dropped 2 bases and J dropped 4 bases, with 13 bases sitting between them. The CDR3 is 15 residues long. CDR1 and CDR2 (germline): SGHTA, FQGNSA. The CDR3 DNA reads as TGTGCCAGCAGCTTACAGCGTTTTTTTTCAGATACGCAGTATTTT. This gives the protein CASSLQRFFSDTQYF.

The chain has TRBV27 and TRBJ2-5, with a tentative D call TRBD1 (6 bases). This CDR3 spans 14 amino acids. Looked up from germline, CDR1 is MNHEY and CDR2 is SMNVEV (reference sequence). V lost 5 bases and J lost 8, with 18 bases in between. The CDR3 loop reads CASSRGSTGSTQYF. CDR3 nucleotides: TGTGCCAGCAGTCGTGGAAGCACAGGGAGCACCCAGTACTTC.

The V and J genes are TRBV7-9 and TRBJ2-3, with 7 bases fitting TRBD2. The trim removed 2 bases at V and 2 bases at J, leaving 4 bases unmatched. This CDR3 has 15 amino acids. CDR1 SEHNR and CDR2 FQNEAQ come from the germline V gene (reference sequence). CDR3 in amino acids: CASSLFLADTDTQYF. CDR3 sequence (DNA): TGTGCCAGCAGCTTATTTCTAGCGGACACAGATACGCAGTATTTT. Based on the CDR3 plus reference TRBV7-9 and TRBJ2-3, the full variable domain is DTGVSQNPRHKITKRGQNVTFRCDPISEHNRLYWYRQTLGQGPEFLTYFQNEAQLEKSRLLSDRFSAERPKGSFSTLEIQRTEQGDSAMYLCASSLFLADTDTQYFGPGTRLTVL.

The table lists this clone with a count of one. The genes are TRBV29-1 and TRBJ2-5; 12 bases line up with TRBD2. The germline gives CDR1 SQVTM, CDR2 ANQGSEA. This CDR3 spans 14 amino acids. V lost 7 bases and J lost 4; bases outside the gene matches: 7. The CDR3 spells CSETSGGLGETQYF. The CDR3 region has the DNA TGCAGCGAAACTAGCGGGGGGTTAGGAGAGACCCAGTACTTC.

The genes are TRBV3-1 (or the pseudogene TRBV3-2) and TRBJ2-1; 8 bases fit TRBD1. Germline trimming cut 6 bases from V and 3 bases from J; bases unmatched to any gene: 4. Germline V gene sequence: CDR1 LGHDT, CDR2 YNNKEL (reference sequence). This CDR3 is 14 amino acids long. As DNA, the CDR3 is TGTGCCAGCAGTCAGACAGGGGTCTACAATGAGCAGTTCTTC. Its protein product is CASSQTGVYNEQFF.

The J gene is TRBJ1-4, the V gene TRBV5-1; 9 nucleotides line up with TRBD1. The junction had 3 bases not matched to a gene; V was cut back by 4 bases and J by 5 bases. There are 14 residues in the CDR3. Germline V lookup: CDR1 SGHRS, CDR2 YFSETQ. The CDR3 DNA is TGCGCCAGCAGCCCTGGGACAGGGAATGAAAAACTGTTTTTT. Translation: CASSPGTGNEKLFF. The full variable domain, in which reference TRBV5-1 and TRBJ1-4 provide the parts outside the CDR3, is KAGVTQTPRYLIKTRGQQVTLSCSPISGHRSVSWYQQTPGQGLQFLFEYFSETQRNKGNFPGRFSGRQFSNSRSEMNVSTLELGDSALYLCASSPGTGNEKLFFGSGTQLSVL.

This chain joins TRBV4-2 and TRBJ2-1; 11 positions match TRBD2. CDR3 length: 15 amino acids. Looked up from germline, CDR1 is LGHNA and CDR2 is YNFKEQ. Trimming at V came to 1 base and at J to 9 bases, leaving 5 bases not matched to a gene. The CDR3 reads CASSQVGLAGGEQFF. The CDR3 DNA reads TGTGCCAGCAGCCAAGTGGGTCTAGCGGGAGGTGAGCAGTTCTTC.

This chain connects TRBV7-3 to TRBJ2-1, with TRBD1 identical over 9 bases. CDR1 is SGHTA, CDR2 FQGTGA, per germline. V lost 6 bases, J lost 6 bases, and 9 bases stayed unmatched. This CDR3 is built from 15 residues. CDR3 DNA: TGTGCCAGCAGGAGTAAGGGGGACAGGGTCAATGAGCAGTTCTTC. Protein: CASRSKGDRVNEQFF.

The chain joins TRBV7-8 to TRBJ2-5; TRBD2 matches 7 bases. The CDR3 length is 16 residues. V lost 6 bases and J lost 2; bases outside the gene matches: 12. Germline V gene sequence: CDR1 SGHVS, CDR2 FQNEAQ. This CDR3 is CASSPPRVSGQETQYF. DNA for the CDR3: TGTGCCAGCAGTCCTCCCCGGGTTAGCGGGCAAGAGACCCAGTACTTC.

V and J are TRBV2 and TRBJ1-4; TRBD1 is a possible D gene (6 bases). This CDR3 has 14 residues. V shed 6 bases and J shed 6 bases, with 14 bases lying between them. Per germline, CDR1 SNHLY and CDR2 FYNNEI. The CDR3 nucleotides read TGTGCCAGCAGGGATCGGACAGCACATGAAAAACTGTTTTTT. This encodes CASRDRTAHEKLFF.

The chain carries TRBV9 and TRBJ2-1; 9 nucleotides match TRBD2. The germline gives CDR1 SGDLS, CDR2 YYNGEE. Germline trimming cut 3 bases from V and 5 bases from J; bases unmatched to any gene: 9. This CDR3 comprises 16 residues. CDR3 amino acids: CASSAFLRGGDNEQFF. CDR3 DNA sequence: TGTGCCAGCAGCGCGTTCTTGCGCGGGGGGGACAATGAGCAGTTCTTC.

This chain connects TRBV7-9 to TRBJ1-2, with TRBD1 identical over 7 bases. Unmatched junction bases numbered 8, after V lost 9 bases and J lost 1 base. This CDR3 has 14 amino acids. Germline CDR1 is SEHNR and CDR2 is FQNEAQ (reference sequence). The DNA for the CDR3 is TGTGCCAGAAAGGAGACAGGGCTTAACTATGGCTACACCTTC. It yields the protein CARKETGLNYGYTF.

J is TRBJ2-3 and V is TRBV12-3 or TRBV12-4; D is undetermined. V was clipped by 8 bases and J by 8 bases, with 14 bases between them. This CDR3 has 12 residues. The CDR3 sequence: CASGSSPGTQYF. The CDR3 DNA reads as TGTGCCAGCGGTTCCTCCCCCGGTACGCAGTATTTT.

This rearrangement joins TRBV29-1 to TRBJ1-1; 7 nucleotides align to TRBD1. This CDR3 is built from 14 residues. J lost 5 bases, V lost 4 bases, and 10 bases had no gene match. Germline CDR1 and CDR2: SQVTM and ANQGSEA. The CDR3: CSVGIRQGRTEAFF. The CDR3, as DNA: TGCAGCGTTGGAATCAGACAGGGACGGACTGAAGCTTTCTTT.

The chain links TRBV6-2 or TRBV6-3 to TRBJ2-5; 11 bases fit TRBD2. V lost 4 bases and J lost 5; bases outside the gene matches: 3. The CDR3 totals 14 residues. Looked up from germline, CDR1 is MNHEY and CDR2 is SVGEGT. This CDR3 reads CASSSTSGGETQYF. CDR3 DNA: TGTGCCAGCAGTTCAACTAGCGGGGGCGAGACCCAGTACTTC.

The chain links TRBV6-5 to TRBJ2-4; TRBD1 matches 8 bases. The germline V gene has CDR1 MNHEY and CDR2 SVGAGI. CDR3 size: 14 residues. V shed 10 bases, J shed 0 bases, and the junction held 5 bases outside the gene matches. CDR3 nucleotides: TGTGCCACCCAGGGGGCCCTAGCCAAAAACATTCAGTACTTC. It yields the protein CATQGALAKNIQYF.

This chain links TRBV6-5 with TRBJ1-3; maybe TRBD1 (6 bases). Looked up from germline, CDR1 is MNHEY and CDR2 is SVGAGI. V lost 5 bases and J 2 bases, leaving 13 bases between the germline ends. The CDR3 is made up of 15 amino acids. This CDR3 is CASSRMYRAGNTIYF. The CDR3 bases are TGTGCCAGCAGTAGGATGTACAGGGCTGGAAACACCATATATTTT.

This clone was seen a few times. V usage is TRBV27 and J usage is TRBJ2-7; 7 positions match TRBD2. The CDR3 loop spans 15 amino acids. With V trimmed by 2 bases and J by 1 base, 5 bases remained unmatched. Looked up from germline, CDR1 is MNHEY and CDR2 is SMNVEV (reference sequence). Here the CDR3 reads CASSLIGRPSYEQYF. The CDR3 DNA reads as TGTGCCAGCAGTTTAATCGGGAGGCCATCCTACGAGCAGTACTTC.

The V gene is TRBV20-1, the J gene TRBJ2-5; 9 bases are shared with TRBD2. Germline loops: CDR1 DFQATT, CDR2 SNEGSKA (reference sequence). The CDR3 is made up of 15 amino acids. The junction had 10 bases not matched to a gene; V was cut back by 3 bases and J by 5 bases. The CDR3 DNA sequence: TGCAGTGCTAGTGGCGGTAGCGGGGGCTCGGAGACCCAGTACTTC. It translates to CSASGGSGGSETQYF.